Below are 18 T cell receptor beta chains sequenced from a single sample in a study of beta chain features in type 1 diabetes (dated by TCRdb to 2016 to 2019). Libraries were prepared through the immunoSEQ multiplex PCR assay. All of the isolated RNA was reverse transcribed with the High Capacity cDNA Reverse Transcription Kit, so expressed TCRB transcripts were sequenced. This is the immuneACCESS table as TCRdb keeps it, with only in-frame sequences that have V and J called. A part of the clones is gone; compared with another copy, unresolved V genes explain less than half, and the rest is unexplained. This sample holds about 240,000 clones; 25% to 30% were observed only once. 4% of the sample is held by the ten biggest clonotypes. Sequenced sample: central memory CD4+ T cells from blood. These receptors all come from a man aged 30-40 years in good health.

The V gene is TRBV6-6, the J gene TRBJ2-1; TRBD2 might be the D (6 bases). Germline CDR1 and CDR2: MNHNY and SVGAGI (reference sequence). V was clipped by 7 bases and J by 6 bases, with 10 bases between them. This CDR3 contains 12 residues. CDR3 bases: TGTGCCAGCACGGGACTCTTCAATGAGCAGTTCTTC. Protein product: CASTGLFNEQFF.

The chain links TRBV30 to TRBJ2-7; no definite D call. The CDR3 consists of 12 residues. The germline V gene encodes CDR1 GTSNPN and CDR2 SVGIG (reference sequence). Trimming removed 2 bases at V and 3 bases at J, with 8 bases between. CDR3: CAWSKGLYEQYF. The DNA of the CDR3 is TGTGCCTGGAGTAAGGGTCTCTACGAGCAGTACTTC.

V usage is TRBV30 and J usage is TRBJ1-4, with 9 bases matching TRBD1. CDR1 is GTSNPN, CDR2 SVGIG, per germline (reference sequence). The CDR3 covers 13 residues. V gave up 6 bases and J gave up 8 bases; unmatched junction bases: 7. CDR3 residues: CACTGQGQEKLFF. The CDR3 bases are TGTGCCTGTACGGGACAGGGACAGGAAAAACTGTTTTTT.

This clone turned up a few times. The CDR3 coding sequence is TGTGCCAGCAGCCCGCTGACAGGGGGGGCAGATACGCAGTATTTT. Translated, it gives CASSPLTGGADTQYF. The V gene is TRBV7-9, the J gene TRBJ2-3; 9 nucleotides agree with TRBD1. The CDR3 spans 15 residues. The germline gives CDR1 SEHNR, CDR2 FQNEAQ (reference sequence). Losses at the gene ends were 5 bases for V and 4 bases for J; bases not matched to a gene: 7.

This chain links TRBV9 with TRBJ1-1, with D tentatively TRBD1 (5 bases). The V end lost 3 bases, the J end lost 10 bases, and 19 bases lay between the germline ends. CDR1 is SGDLS and CDR2 is YYNGEE in the germline V gene. The CDR3 runs to 14 residues. The CDR3 coding sequence is TGTGCCAGCAGCGCCTTCGCCTCGGGGGAGGCAGCTTTCTTT. Its protein product is CASSAFASGEAAFF.

A few counts support this clone. The chain couples TRBV5-4 to TRBJ2-1; 9 nucleotides line up with TRBD2. This CDR3 has 14 residues. Germline V gives CDR1 SGHNT, CDR2 YYREEE (reference sequence). V shed 3 bases and J 7 bases; nucleotides not matched to a gene: 5. In DNA, the CDR3 is TGTGCCAGCAGCTGGACTAGCGCCACGAATGAGCAGTTCTTC. This encodes CASSWTSATNEQFF.

The chain links TRBV18 to TRBJ2-2; 8 nucleotides align to TRBD1. Germline assignment: CDR1 KGHSH and CDR2 LQKENI. The V and J ends lost 5 bases and 4 bases, in that order; junction bases with no gene match: 6. CDR3 length: 15 amino acids. The CDR3 region has the DNA TGTGCCAGCTCATGGGGACAGGCAGTCACCGGGGAGCTGTTTTTT. This encodes CASSWGQAVTGELFF.

Only a few counts were recorded for this clone. The chain employs TRBV27 and TRBJ2-1; 10 positions match TRBD2. Germline V lookup: CDR1 MNHEY, CDR2 SMNVEV (reference sequence). The V segment lost 4 bases and the J segment 8 bases; nucleotides outside the gene matches: 8. CDR3 length: 15 residues. The CDR3 DNA reads TGTGCCAGCAGTTGGGGACTAGCGAGCTTTGATGAGCAGTTCTTC. Translating it yields CASSWGLASFDEQFF.

The chain joins TRBV7-2 to TRBJ2-1; tentatively, D is TRBD1 (6 bases). This CDR3 region has 12 residues. Between the trimmed V and J ends, which lost 6 bases and 12 bases, there was a span of 15 bases. CDR1 and CDR2 (germline): SGHTA, FQGNSA. The CDR3 DNA sequence: TGTGCCAGCAGTTTCACAGGGCTCGGGCAGTTCTTC. Its translation is CASSFTGLGQFF.

This clone was recorded a few times. V and J are TRBV11-2 and TRBJ2-1; D unresolved. Trimming took off 3 bases at V and 6 bases at J, with 9 bases between the two ends. The CDR3 is 13 amino acids. Germline lookup yields CDR1 SGHAT and CDR2 FQNNGV. The CDR3 DNA is TGTGCCAGCAGCTTCGGCCCTGCCAATGAGCAGTTCTTC. It translates to CASSFGPANEQFF.

The chain recombines TRBV2 with TRBJ2-5, with TRBD2 matching 7 bases. The CDR3 extends over 14 amino acids. Trimming at V came to 2 bases and at J to 7 bases, leaving 7 bases not matched to a gene. Germline V gene lookup returns CDR1 SNHLY and CDR2 FYNNEI. The CDR3 reads CASSERGRGGTQYF. CDR3 coding DNA: TGTGCCAGCAGTGAAAGGGGCCGCGGGGGGACCCAGTACTTC.

The chain carries TRBV30 and TRBJ1-1; D not resolved. This CDR3 is 12 amino acids long. CDR1 is GTSNPN, CDR2 SVGIG, per germline (reference sequence). V lost 4 bases to trimming and J lost 6 bases, with 12 bases between them. The DNA of the CDR3 is TGTGCCTGGACGCTTGGCCAGGCTGAAGCTTTCTTT. Protein sequence: CAWTLGQAEAFF.

This clone has just a few counts. CDR3 in amino acids: CAWRAPGRNYEQYF. The CDR3 DNA reads as TGTGCCTGGAGGGCTCCGGGACGGAACTACGAGCAGTACTTC. The gene calls are TRBV30 and TRBJ2-7; the D gene could be TRBD1 or TRBD2 (5 bases each). The germline V gene encodes CDR1 GTSNPN and CDR2 SVGIG (reference sequence). The V gene lost 3 bases and the J gene lost 3 bases, with 15 bases spanning the gap. This CDR3 has 14 amino acids.

The J gene is TRBJ1-1, the V gene TRBV2; maybe TRBD1 (6 bases). This CDR3 contains 14 residues. Germline-derived CDR1 and CDR2 are SNHLY and FYNNEI. Trimming shortened V by 5 bases and J by 3 bases, and 13 bases separated the two germline ends. In DNA form, the CDR3 reads TGTGCCAGCAGTCGGACAGCTATGGACACTGAAGCTTTCTTT. As protein: CASSRTAMDTEAFF.

On this clone itself: One end of the junction does not line up with germline, which may come from a read error. Other DNA variants within this sample encode the same CDR3. This sequence joins TRBV6-5 and TRBJ2-3; D tentatively reads TRBD1 or TRBD2 (6 bases each). The CDR3 spans 12 residues. Germline loops: CDR1 MNHEY, CDR2 SVGAGI. CDR3: CASSQRGDTQYF. CDR3 DNA: TGTGCCAGCAGCCAGAGGGGGGATACTCAGTATTTT.

The CDR3, as DNA: TGTGCCAGCAGCATCCCCGGGACAGACAATTCACCCCTCCACTTT. As protein: CASSIPGTDNSPLHF. V and J are TRBV7-2 and TRBJ1-6; 7 positions agree with TRBD1. The CDR3 extends over 15 amino acids. Germline V gives CDR1 SGHTA, CDR2 FQGNSA. Unmatched junction bases numbered 8, after V lost 5 bases and J lost 7 bases.

A remark on this clone: The same CDR3 arises from other DNA sequences in this sample as well. V is TRBV20-1 and J is TRBJ2-5; D call uncertain. The CDR3 is 11 residues long. Trimming shortened V by 6 bases and J by 1 base, and 6 bases separated the two germline ends. CDR1 and CDR2 from the germline V gene are DFQATT and SNEGSKA (reference sequence). In DNA, the CDR3 is TGCAGTGCAAGGACCCAAGAGACCCAGTACTTC. Its protein product is CSARTQETQYF.

This clone was detected only a few times. The chain combines TRBV7-9 with TRBJ2-5, with D possibly being TRBD1 (5 bases). Trimming left V 5 bases short and J 5 bases short, with 21 bases between. The CDR3 length is 16 residues. Germline-derived CDR1 and CDR2 are SEHNR and FQNEAQ (reference sequence). The CDR3 coding sequence is TGTGCCAGCAGCCCTCCTGGGGCACCTTCGAGGGAGACCCAGTACTTC. This translates into CASSPPGAPSRETQYF.